Below are 18 T cell receptor beta chains sequenced from a single sample in a study of T cell responses to AZD1222 COVID-19 vaccine. Measured with immunoSEQ multiplex PCR; TCRdb has only the in-frame clones, and not every one. The data hold 90,000 to 95,000 clones, with around nine tenths observed a single time. The input for sequencing was peripheral blood, taken 28 days after the second AZD1222 dose. These receptors were taken from an adult who received the AZD1222 COVID-19 vaccine.

The rearrangement joins TRBV10-3 to TRBJ1-2; D not certain. V dropped 0 bases and J dropped 5 bases, with 7 bases sitting between them. This CDR3 spans 13 amino acids. The germline gives CDR1 ENHRY, CDR2 SYGVKD. Here the CDR3 DNA reads TGTGCCATCAGTGAGTCGGGTGATTATGGCTACACCTTC. Translation gives CAISESGDYGYTF.

The chain links TRBV7-8 to TRBJ2-5; D may be TRBD1 (5 bases). The germline V and J ends were trimmed by 0 bases and 1 base, with 9 bases remaining between them. The germline gives CDR1 SGHVS, CDR2 FQNEAQ. The CDR3 extends over 15 amino acids. The CDR3 sequence is CASSLADTRQETQYF. In DNA, the CDR3 is TGTGCCAGCAGCTTAGCGGACACCCGCCAAGAGACCCAGTACTTC.

Notes on this clone: The same CDR3 is also encoded by other DNA sequences in this sample. This sequence joins TRBV12-3 or TRBV12-4 and TRBJ2-7, with D perhaps matching TRBD1 (6 bases). The CDR3 has 13 amino acids. V gave up 1 base and J gave up 4 bases, with 8 bases separating them. The CDR3 DNA sequence: TGTGCCAGCAGTTTAGGGGGGCCGTACGAGCAGTACTTC. The encoded protein is CASSLGGPYEQYF.

This clone has only a few counts. The rearrangement joins TRBV7-9 to TRBJ2-6; 8 bases map to TRBD1. The germline CDR1 and CDR2 sequences are SEHNR and FQNEAQ (reference sequence). J gave up 0 bases and V 6 bases, and 13 bases lay outside the gene matches. This CDR3 is built from 19 residues. The CDR3 nucleotides are TGTGCCAGCAGATTCCAGACAGGGGTCCCCCTCTCTGGGGCCAACGTCCTGACTTTC. Its translation: CASRFQTGVPLSGANVLTF.

The gene calls are TRBV6-2 or TRBV6-3 and TRBJ2-1, with a weak D call TRBD2 (5 bases). This CDR3 is built from 14 residues. Per the germline V gene, CDR1 is MNHEY and CDR2 is SVGEGT. The V end was cut by 0 bases, the J end by 9 bases, with 12 bases between. CDR3 protein: CASSYSATTSEQFF. The CDR3 region has the DNA TGTGCCAGCAGTTACTCAGCTACAACTAGTGAGCAGTTCTTC.

This CDR3 reads CASSLRQGREAFF. The CDR3 coding sequence is TGTGCCAGCAGCTTGAGGCAGGGCCGTGAAGCTTTCTTT. The rearrangement links TRBV5-8 to TRBJ1-1; possibly TRBD1 for D (5 bases). The CDR3 covers 13 residues. The germline gives CDR1 SGHTS, CDR2 YDEGEE. The V and J ends lost 1 base and 7 bases respectively, with 11 bases between them.

The gene calls are TRBV15 and TRBJ2-3, with 11 bases aligning to TRBD2. CDR3 length: 15 amino acids. CDR1 is LNHNV, CDR2 YYDKDF, per germline (reference sequence). V shed 3 bases, J shed 4 bases, and the junction held 3 bases outside the gene matches. The CDR3 protein is CATSSSGGAPDTQYF. As DNA, the CDR3 is TGTGCCACCAGCAGTAGCGGGGGGGCCCCAGATACGCAGTATTTT.

The gene calls are TRBV5-3 and TRBJ2-3; no clear D gene. Being an ORF, TRBV5-3 has a function that is uncertain. The CDR3 totals 12 residues. Trimming cost V 2 bases and J 2 bases, with 3 bases left between them. The CDR3 nucleotides are TGTGCCAGAAGCTTCATCACAGATACGCAGTATTTT. This encodes CARSFITDTQYF.

The chain carries TRBV7-3 and TRBJ2-5, with 9 bases lining up with TRBD2. This CDR3 is built from 14 residues. V trimming: 5 bases; J trimming: 0 bases; junction bases outside the gene matches: 1. Per germline, CDR1 SGHTA and CDR2 FQGTGA. The CDR3, as DNA: TGTGCCAGCAGCCTAGCGGGAAACCAAGAGACCCAGTACTTC. Encoded protein: CASSLAGNQETQYF.

V gene TRBV18 combines with J gene TRBJ2-1; D may match TRBD1 or TRBD2 (5 bases each). Germline V gene data show CDR1 as KGHSH and CDR2 as LQKENI. The CDR3 spans 12 residues. V was clipped by 3 bases and J by 7 bases, with 7 bases between them. CDR3 sequence reads: CASSPWGNEQFF. The CDR3, as DNA: TGTGCCAGCTCACCGTGGGGGAATGAGCAGTTCTTC.

The V and J genes are TRBV7-8 and TRBJ1-2, with 11 positions matching TRBD1. Looked up from germline, CDR1 is SGHVS and CDR2 is FQNEAQ. Losses at the gene ends were 3 bases for V and 2 bases for J; bases not matched to a gene: 5. This CDR3 spans 16 amino acids. Here the CDR3 reads CASSLRGTGGNYGYTF. The CDR3 region has the DNA TGTGCCAGCAGCTTGAGGGGGACAGGGGGGAACTATGGCTACACCTTC.

V and J are TRBV19 and TRBJ1-4; D is perhaps TRBD1 (6 bases). CDR1 and CDR2 from the germline V gene are LNHDA and SQIVND (reference sequence). Trimming cost V 4 bases and J 8 bases, with 17 bases left between them. The CDR3 runs to 15 residues. This CDR3 is CASSRTTGFREKLFF. CDR3 in DNA: TGTGCCAGTAGTAGAACGACAGGATTTCGAGAAAAACTGTTTTTT. The full variable domain, in which reference TRBV19 and TRBJ1-4 provide the parts outside the CDR3, is DGGITQSPKYLFRKEGQNVTLSCEQNLNHDAMYWYRQDPGQGLRLIYYSQIVNDFQKGDIAEGYSVSREKKESFPLTVTSAQKNPTAFYLCASSRTTGFREKLFFGSGTQLSVL.

This clone has a single count. The rearrangement links TRBV23-1 to TRBJ2-7; TRBD1 agrees at 7 bases. TRBV23-1 carries the ORF label, with uncertain function. V trimming: 7 bases; J trimming: 3 bases; junction bases outside the gene matches: 3. The CDR3 covers 12 residues. CDR3 residues: CASTRDSYEQYF. The DNA of the CDR3 is TGCGCCAGCACCCGGGACAGCTACGAGCAGTACTTC.

The chain couples TRBV11-3 to TRBJ2-1; 7 nucleotides match TRBD1. The germline V gene has CDR1 SGHNT and CDR2 YENEEA. This CDR3 is built from 16 residues. Unmatched junction bases numbered 7, after V lost 5 bases and J lost 0 bases. In nucleotides, the CDR3 is TGTGCCAGCAGCATCAGACAGGGCGGCTCCTACAATGAGCAGTTCTTC. This codes for CASSIRQGGSYNEQFF.

The chain combines TRBV7-2 with TRBJ1-3; D uncertain. Trimming took 3 bases from V and 2 from J, leaving 8 bases between them. CDR3 length: 14 residues. Germline V gene lookup returns CDR1 SGHTA and CDR2 FQGNSA. The CDR3 spells CASSLAGTGNTIYF. Written as DNA, the CDR3 is TGTGCCAGCAGCTTGGCCGGGACTGGAAACACCATATATTTT.

For this clone: The germline gene is not matched at one end of the junction; a read error may be the cause. The gene calls are TRBV7-7 and TRBJ2-3; 9 nucleotides line up with TRBD2. CDR1 is SSHAT, CDR2 FNYEAQ, per germline (reference sequence). The CDR3 has 15 amino acids. This CDR3 reads CASSLGSGGADTQYF. The CDR3 DNA follows: TGTGCTAGCAGCTTAGGTAGCGGGGGCGCAGATACGCAGTATTTT.

This chain connects TRBV5-1 to TRBJ2-7; D possibly uses TRBD1 or TRBD2 (5 bases each). Germline loops: CDR1 SGHRS, CDR2 YFSETQ. The germline V and J ends were trimmed by 7 bases and 0 bases, with 11 bases remaining between them. The CDR3 sequence is 13 residues long. The chain's CDR3 is CASGTSSSYEQYF. The CDR3 DNA sequence: TGCGCCAGCGGGACGTCAAGCTCCTACGAGCAGTACTTC.

This clone was counted a single time. This chain links TRBV19 with TRBJ2-3, with 11 bases matching TRBD2. V lost 5 bases, J lost 5 bases, and 12 bases stayed unmatched. The CDR3 runs to 17 residues. Looked up from germline, CDR1 is LNHDA and CDR2 is SQIVND (reference sequence). The CDR3 sequence is CASSPNQLAGVKDTQYF. DNA of the CDR3: TGTGCCAGTAGTCCCAACCAACTAGCGGGAGTAAAAGATACGCAGTATTTT.